This TCR beta chain was recovered during a study of blood T cells in healthy people across ages. This CDR3 spans 13 amino acids. V lost 2 bases, J lost 3 bases, and 7 bases lay in between. A J-beta primer mix and a sample-barcoded 5' primer were used in a second PCR of roughly 7 to 12 cycles. Paired-end reads containing CDR3 totaled no fewer than 2.5 million for each sample. TCRdb recomputed calls from the 5' RACE reads with MiXCR, one row per CDR3 protein. The sample has about 1.6 million distinct CDR3 sequences, roughly 32% seen once. The V gene is TRBV12-3 or TRBV12-4, the J gene TRBJ1-1, with D unresolved. The sample was blood. The source is a woman under 40 in good health. CDR3 bases: TGTGCCAGCAGTTTAAAGGGAGACACTGAAGCTTTCTTT. Protein: CASSLKGDTEAFF.